The 10 T cell receptor beta chains reported below all come from one sample, sequenced in a study of spatial heterogeneity in lung cancer (dated by TCRdb to the late 2010s). Broader findings and caveats from the paper: The tumor nonsynonymous mutation count correlated with the number of expanded alpha and beta TCRs within the tumor.

Preparation of the library involved 5' RACE. Reads for this sample came from a NextSeq 500. TCRdb reanalyzed the raw reads on its own, using fastp at Q25 for trimming and MiXCR for clone calling, and kept in-frame beta chains. Rows matching on CDR3 protein sequence are summarized as one entry with the most common DNA and genes. The sample table lists about 8,000 distinct CDR3 sequences, roughly a tenth of them with a count of one. Of the sample, under 9.5% falls within the top ten clones. The time point label, read with the paper, signifies: sample taken at primary tumor resection. Antigen specificity for these receptors is unknown. This sample comprised lung tumor tissue, obtained at surgery. These receptors were obtained from a male donor with early-stage non-small cell lung cancer.

This clonotype was detected only a few times. J is TRBJ1-1 and V is TRBV29-1; no reliable D call. Trimming took 3 bases from V and 9 from J, leaving 8 bases between them. The germline V gene encodes CDR1 SQVTM and CDR2 ANQGSEA. The CDR3 runs 10 residues. The CDR3 spells CSVDRGKAFF. CDR3 in DNA: TGCAGCGTTGACAGAGGGAAAGCTTTCTTT.

The gene calls are TRBV25-1 and TRBJ2-3; no clear D gene. V was pared by 3 bases and J by 0 bases, with 13 bases between. Germline V lookup: CDR1 MGHDK, CDR2 SYGVNS. This CDR3 is built from 16 residues. The CDR3 is CASSDWGLKSTDTQYF. CDR3 nucleotide sequence: TGTGCCAGCAGTGATTGGGGATTGAAAAGCACAGATACGCAGTATTTT.

The rearrangement joins TRBV20-1 to TRBJ2-7; D is perhaps TRBD2 (7 bases). V lost 5 bases and J 10 bases, leaving 15 bases between the germline ends. Germline V gives CDR1 DFQATT, CDR2 SNEGSKA (reference sequence). The CDR3 is 11 residues long. DNA for the CDR3: TGCAGTGCTCTTGGGGGGGCGGTCCAGTACTTC. As protein: CSALGGAVQYF.

By share, this clonotype counts as medium-sized. The chain recombines TRBV7-2 with TRBJ1-5; the D is unclear. Trimming removed 5 bases at V and 7 bases at J, with 12 bases between. Germline values: CDR1 SGHTA, CDR2 FQGNSA. The CDR3 is 13 amino acids. CDR3 residues: CASSPWVNQPQHF. The CDR3 coding sequence is TGTGCCAGCAGCCCCTGGGTTAACCAGCCCCAGCATTTT.

This clonotype was recorded at least ten times. V is TRBV6-1 and J is TRBJ2-7; 10 bases are shared with TRBD2. Germline-derived CDR1 and CDR2 are MNHNS and SASEGT. CDR3 length: 14 residues. Unmatched junction bases numbered 7, after V lost 7 bases and J lost 4 bases. The CDR3 sequence: CASIPSGGPYEQYF. In DNA form, the CDR3 reads TGTGCCAGCATCCCTAGCGGGGGCCCGTACGAGCAGTACTTC.

This clonotype has a count of ten or more. The chain combines TRBV11-2 with TRBJ2-1; TRBD2 aligns across 11 bases. The length of the CDR3 is 19 residues. Germline loops: CDR1 SGHAT, CDR2 FQNNGV. With 0 bases clipped from V and 1 base from J, the junction kept 8 bases outside the gene matches. In DNA form, the CDR3 reads TGTGCCAGCAGCTTAGAAGAACTAGCGGGAGCGGCTTCCTACAATGAGCAGTTCTTC. Residues: CASSLEELAGAASYNEQFF.

This clonotype is labeled medium-sized. This chain links TRBV3-1 with TRBJ2-2; 9 bases match TRBD1. Germline trimming cut 6 bases from V and 5 bases from J; bases unmatched to any gene: 4. CDR1 LGHDT and CDR2 YNNKEL come from the germline V gene (reference sequence). The CDR3 is 14 amino acids. Here the CDR3 reads CASRHRGHTGELFF. The CDR3 DNA sequence: TGTGCCAGCAGGCACAGGGGGCATACCGGGGAGCTGTTTTTT.

The chain is built from TRBV29-1 and TRBJ1-1, with 7 bases aligning to TRBD1. V lost 6 bases to trimming and J lost 7 bases; unmatched junction nucleotides: 17. Germline lookup yields CDR1 SQVTM and CDR2 ANQGSEA. This CDR3 has 15 residues. The CDR3 DNA follows: TGCAGCGTCCTCTTGCGGACAGGACTCCCCGGTGAAGCTTTCTTT. Its protein product is CSVLLRTGLPGEAFF.

The count of this clonotype is one. A much larger clone sits a single nucleotide away, making a read error possible. V is TRBV5-1 and J is TRBJ1-4; unclear D gene. Germline V CDR1 and CDR2: SGHRS, YFSETQ. The CDR3 is made up of 14 amino acids. CDR3 DNA: TGCCCCAGCAGCCAGGAGACAACTAATGAAAAACTGTTTTTT. Translated, it gives CPSSQETTNEKLFF.

V gene TRBV30 combines with J gene TRBJ1-2; D is possibly TRBD1 (5 bases). Germline lookup yields CDR1 GTSNPN and CDR2 SVGIG (reference sequence). The CDR3 extends over 14 amino acids. Trimming took 0 bases from V and 4 from J, leaving 12 bases between them. Here the CDR3 DNA reads TGTGCCTGGAGTGTACCCCCAGGGTCCTATGGCTACACCTTC. Translated: CAWSVPPGSYGYTF.